One sample yielded the 26 T cell receptor beta chains listed below, sequenced in a study of blood T cell repertoires in COVID-19. Generated by immunoSEQ multiplex PCR, the TCRdb table keeps only in-frame clones and is missing some. This table has fewer than 150,000 clones, 81% appearing once. Sequenced material: peripheral blood. These receptors were obtained from a man aged 50-60 years with acute or convalescent COVID-19.

This rearrangement joins TRBV6-5 to TRBJ1-4; D gene uncertain. The CDR3 runs to 15 residues. Trimming shortened V by 5 bases and J by 3 bases, and 13 bases separated the two germline ends. The germline V gene encodes CDR1 MNHEY and CDR2 SVGAGI. This CDR3 is CASSIIGRPNEKLFF. The DNA for the CDR3 is TGTGCCAGCAGTATCATAGGGAGGCCTAATGAAAAACTGTTTTTT.

The chain joins TRBV2 to TRBJ2-3; TRBD2 aligns across 8 bases. With V trimmed by 4 bases and J by 5 bases, 11 bases remained unmatched. Germline V CDR1 and CDR2: SNHLY, FYNNEI. The CDR3 sequence is 16 residues long. In DNA, the CDR3 is TGTGCCAGCAGTGTAAATTTGCGGGGGGAGCAAGATACGCAGTATTTT. This encodes CASSVNLRGEQDTQYF.

J is TRBJ2-1 and V is TRBV2, with 7 nucleotides matching TRBD1. The V gene end was trimmed by 6 bases and the J gene end by 9 bases; junction bases not matched to a gene: 11. The CDR3 has 14 amino acids. Germline V lookup: CDR1 SNHLY, CDR2 FYNNEI. DNA of the CDR3: TGTGCCAGCAGGCGTACAGGGGCTTCGGGTGAGCAGTTCTTC. This codes for CASRRTGASGEQFF. Using reference TRBV2 and TRBJ2-1 for the parts outside the CDR3, the full variable domain is EPEVTQTPSHQVTQMGQEVILRCVPISNHLYFYWYRQILGQKVEFLVSFYNNEISEKSEIFDDQFSVERPDGSNFTLKIRSTKLEDSAMYFCASRRTGASGEQFFGPGTRLTVL.

This chain joins TRBV19 and TRBJ2-3; D gene unclear. The CDR3 length is 13 residues. In germline, CDR1 is LNHDA, CDR2 SQIVND (reference sequence). The V and J ends lost 3 bases and 10 bases respectively, with 14 bases between them. The CDR3 coding sequence is TGTGCCAGTAGTATGTCCCAGTCCAATGCGCAGTATTTT. Amino acids: CASSMSQSNAQYF.

The chain is built from TRBV30 and TRBJ1-1; no firm D call. This CDR3 contains 13 residues. Germline V gene sequence: CDR1 GTSNPN, CDR2 SVGIG (reference sequence). With 1 base removed from V and 0 bases from J, the gap between germline ends came to 6 bases. The DNA for the CDR3 is TGTGCCTGGAGTGACCGGTTGAACACTGAAGCTTTCTTT. Translated: CAWSDRLNTEAFF. The full variable domain, its missing parts supplied by reference TRBV30 and TRBJ1-1, is SQTIHQWPATLVQPVGSPLSLECTVEGTSNPNLYWYRQAAGRGLQLLFYSVGIGQISSEVPQNLSASRPQDRQFILSSKKLLLSDSGFYLCAWSDRLNTEAFFGQGTRLTVV.

The chain links TRBV3-1 (or the pseudogene TRBV3-2) to TRBJ2-3; TRBD2 might be the D (6 bases). V was pared by 2 bases and J by 0 bases, with 6 bases between. Germline V gives CDR1 LGHDT, CDR2 YNNKEL (reference sequence). This CDR3 is built from 14 residues. Here the CDR3 DNA reads TGTGCCAGCAGCCAAAGCGGGAGCACAGATACGCAGTATTTT. This codes for CASSQSGSTDTQYF.

This clone was counted a single time. This chain links TRBV6-1 with TRBJ1-1; D perhaps matches TRBD1 (5 bases). The V gene lost 2 bases and the J gene lost 4 bases, with 11 bases spanning the gap. CDR1 and CDR2 (germline): MNHNS, SASEGT. This CDR3 contains 14 residues. DNA of the CDR3: TGTGCCAGCAGTGAAAGGCGTGGGGCCACTGAAGCTTTCTTT. As protein: CASSERRGATEAFF.

The V and J genes are TRBV5-1 and TRBJ1-2; tentatively, D is TRBD1 (6 bases). The CDR3 contains 15 residues. Per the germline V gene, CDR1 is SGHRS and CDR2 is YFSETQ. The germline V and J ends were trimmed by 4 bases and 9 bases, with 22 bases remaining between them. For the CDR3, the DNA is TGCGCCAGCAGCAACGGACATACAGGGAGTGTAAGCTACACCTTC. Translated: CASSNGHTGSVSYTF.

This clone was found once. The V gene is TRBV5-1, the J gene TRBJ2-7, with TRBD1 as a possible D gene (5 bases). Deletions cut 0 bases from V and 4 bases from J, with 8 bases between. The germline gives CDR1 SGHRS, CDR2 YFSETQ. The CDR3 is 13 residues long. The CDR3 region is CASSLGQQYEQYF. CDR3 nucleotides: TGCGCCAGCAGCTTGGGACAGCAATACGAGCAGTACTTC. Full variable domain (missing parts from reference TRBV5-1 and TRBJ2-7): KAGVTQTPRYLIKTRGQQVTLSCSPISGHRSVSWYQQTPGQGLQFLFEYFSETQRNKGNFPGRFSGRQFSNSRSEMNVSTLELGDSALYLCASSLGQQYEQYFGPGTRLTVT.

The gene calls are TRBV24-1 and TRBJ2-1, with a tentative D call TRBD1 (6 bases). The CDR3 consists of 15 residues. Germline CDR1 is KGHDR and CDR2 is SFDVKD. Between the trimmed V and J ends, which lost 5 bases and 0 bases, there was a span of 10 bases. CDR3 nucleotides: TGTGCCACCAGTGCAGAGGACAGCTCCTACAATGAGCAGTTCTTC. This encodes CATSAEDSSYNEQFF.

The chain joins TRBV5-4 to TRBJ1-2; 9 bases match TRBD1. The trim removed 4 bases at V and 7 bases at J, leaving 14 bases unmatched. The CDR3 spans 16 residues. Germline-derived CDR1 and CDR2 are SGHNT and YYREEE (reference sequence). In nucleotides, the CDR3 is TGTGCCAGCAGCCTACCCCCGCCGGGACAGGGTTTTGGCTACACCTTC. It is translated as CASSLPPPGQGFGYTF. Variable domain in full (rest from reference TRBV5-4 and TRBJ1-2): ETGVTQSPTHLIKTRGQQVTLRCSSQSGHNTVSWYQQALGQGPQFIFQYYREEENGRGNFPPRFSGLQFPNYSSELNVNALELDDSALYLCASSLPPPGQGFGYTFGSGTRLTVV.

The chain joins TRBV27 to TRBJ2-7; TRBD2 agrees at 8 bases. Germline V gene sequence: CDR1 MNHEY, CDR2 SMNVEV (reference sequence). V was clipped by 6 bases and J by 6 bases; unmatched bases: 16. The CDR3 runs 16 residues. CDR3 in amino acids: CASRPPPGTRGFEQYV. DNA for the CDR3: TGTGCCAGCAGGCCCCCGCCCGGGACTAGAGGGTTCGAGCAGTACGTC.

The chain carries TRBV6-6 and TRBJ1-5; D remains unclear. The CDR3 contains 13 residues. Trimming took 5 bases from V and 6 from J, leaving 11 bases between them. Per the germline V gene, CDR1 is MNHNY and CDR2 is SVGAGI (reference sequence). The DNA for the CDR3 is TGTGCCAGCAGTACTCAAGGCGGTCAGCCCCAGCATTTT. It translates to CASSTQGGQPQHF.

The chain carries TRBV24-1 and TRBJ2-3; 12 bases match TRBD2. This CDR3 contains 19 residues. V lost 4 bases, J lost 2 bases, and 12 bases stayed unmatched. Germline values: CDR1 KGHDR, CDR2 SFDVKD. CDR3 bases: TGTGCCACCAGTGAATCCCGGGGAACTAGCGGGGGGCTCACAGATACGCAGTATTTT. This encodes CATSESRGTSGGLTDTQYF.

As for this clone: This CDR3 is also generated by other DNA sequences in the sample. The chain is built from TRBV5-1 and TRBJ2-3; D possibly corresponds to TRBD2 (5 bases). The CDR3 consists of 14 residues. V shed 0 bases and J shed 3 bases, with 8 bases lying between them. Germline V CDR1 and CDR2: SGHRS, YFSETQ. The CDR3 DNA reads as TGCGCCAGCAGCTTGGGCCTAGCAACAGATACGCAGTATTTT. As protein: CASSLGLATDTQYF.

V usage is TRBV18 and J usage is TRBJ2-3; 9 bases are shared with TRBD2. The CDR3 is 15 amino acids. CDR1 and CDR2 from the germline V gene are KGHSH and LQKENI. The V and J ends lost 2 bases and 4 bases, in that order; junction bases with no gene match: 4. The chain's CDR3 is CASSPRASGADTQYF. The CDR3 region has the DNA TGTGCCAGCTCACCAAGGGCTAGCGGGGCAGATACGCAGTATTTT.

The chain is built from TRBV2 and TRBJ1-1, with D possibly matching TRBD1 (5 bases). CDR1 and CDR2 from the germline V gene are SNHLY and FYNNEI. The CDR3 totals 14 residues. Trimming cost V 1 base and J 7 bases, with 13 bases left between them. The CDR3 DNA reads as TGTGCCAGCAGTGAAGGTCGGGGGGACGGTGAAGCTTTCTTT. It yields the protein CASSEGRGDGEAFF.

The rearrangement joins TRBV25-1 to TRBJ1-1; D gene unclear. CDR1 MGHDK and CDR2 SYGVNS come from the germline V gene. This CDR3 is built from 15 residues. Trimming pared 4 bases from V and 1 base from J, leaving 13 bases between. The CDR3 loop is CASSAASTSNTEAFF. The CDR3 DNA is TGTGCCAGCAGTGCAGCATCGACTTCGAACACTGAAGCTTTCTTT.

The CDR3 protein is CASSSWDRGNENTEAFF. The CDR3 DNA sequence: TGCGCCAGCAGCTCGTGGGACAGGGGGAATGAGAACACTGAAGCTTTCTTT. J is TRBJ1-1 and V is TRBV5-1, with 11 bases aligning to TRBD1. V trimming: 3 bases; J trimming: 1 base; junction bases outside the gene matches: 8. CDR3 length: 17 residues. Germline V lookup: CDR1 SGHRS, CDR2 YFSETQ. The variable domain in full, completed from reference TRBV5-1 and TRBJ1-1, reads KAGVTQTPRYLIKTRGQQVTLSCSPISGHRSVSWYQQTPGQGLQFLFEYFSETQRNKGNFPGRFSGRQFSNSRSEMNVSTLELGDSALYLCASSSWDRGNENTEAFFGQGTRLTVV.

Notes on this clone: Mismatch with germline at one junction end may stem from a read error. The chain uses TRBV11-2 and TRBJ1-1; D might be TRBD1 (6 bases). This CDR3 region has 12 residues. The V gene's germline CDR1 is SGHAT and CDR2 FQNNGV. CDR3 protein: CASSLDSGTLSF. CDR3 coding DNA: TGTGCCAGCAGCTTAGATTCCGGGACATTGTCTTTT.

CDR3 in amino acids: CSVDPGGGRETQYF. The CDR3 region has the DNA TGCAGCGTTGACCCCGGCGGGGGCAGGGAGACCCAGTACTTC. The chain uses TRBV29-1 and TRBJ2-5; D is perhaps TRBD2 (7 bases). This CDR3 comprises 14 residues. Per the germline V gene, CDR1 is SQVTM and CDR2 is ANQGSEA. V was trimmed by 3 bases and J by 5 bases, leaving 16 bases between them.

This chain links TRBV20-1 with TRBJ1-1; 9 positions match TRBD1. CDR1 DFQATT and CDR2 SNEGSKA come from the germline V gene (reference sequence). CDR3 length: 11 amino acids. After removal of 6 bases from V and 12 bases from J, the junction contained 8 bases not matched to a gene. CDR3 sequence (DNA): TGCAGTGCCAGCGGACAGGGGACTCCTTTCTTT. Encoded protein: CSASGQGTPFF.

This chain joins TRBV5-4 and TRBJ2-5; 11 bases align to TRBD2. The CDR3 has 15 amino acids. Germline CDR1 and CDR2: SGHNT and YYREEE (reference sequence). V was clipped by 0 bases and J by 6 bases; unmatched bases: 4. The CDR3 loop is CASSLGSGGAKTQYF. The CDR3 region has the DNA TGTGCCAGCAGCTTGGGTAGCGGGGGGGCGAAGACCCAGTACTTC.

This clone appeared a single time. The gene calls are TRBV1 and TRBJ2-7; TRBD1 reflects the table's D call only, with no check against the DNA. TRBV1 is reported as a pseudogene. The CDR3 totals 14 residues. The CDR3 is CTSSRTGQTLEQYV. The CDR3 nucleotides read TGCACCAGCAGCCGGACAGGGCAAACCCTCGAGCAGTACGTC.

The V call is TRBV5-3, the J call TRBJ1-6; 8 bases are shared with TRBD1. TRBV5-3 is an ORF for which the function is uncertain. The CDR3 runs 17 residues. With 4 bases clipped from V and 8 bases from J, the junction kept 14 bases outside the gene matches. The CDR3 is CARSVYQGQGRHSPLHF. CDR3 nucleotide sequence: TGTGCCAGAAGCGTATACCAAGGACAGGGCCGTCATTCACCCCTCCACTTT.

The J gene is TRBJ2-2, the V gene TRBV9; D call uncertain. Germline CDR1 and CDR2: SGDLS and YYNGEE. V lost 0 bases and J 1 base, leaving 7 bases between the germline ends. The CDR3 is 15 residues long. DNA for the CDR3: TGTGCCAGCAGCGTAGCCAGAATGAACACCGGGGAGCTGTTTTTT. Translation gives CASSVARMNTGELFF.